This T cell receptor beta chain was profiled in a study of blood T cell repertoires in COVID-19. The CDR3 has 12 residues. Germline CDR1 and CDR2: MNHEY and SVGAGI. V was shortened by 9 bases and J by 7 bases, with 13 bases between the two germline ends. Repertoires were generated with immunoSEQ multiplex PCR, while TCRdb's copy carries only in-frame clones and drops some. Of 65,000 to 90,000 clones in the sample, roughly 87% were seen once. This chain links TRBV6-5 with TRBJ1-5; D perhaps matches TRBD1 (6 bases). Specimen: peripheral blood. The receptor's source is an elderly man with acute or convalescent COVID-19. The CDR3 loop is CASSQGFQPQHF. DNA for the CDR3: TGTGCCAGTTCACAGGGATTCCAGCCCCAGCATTTT.